This T cell receptor (beta chain) was captured in a study of blood T cells in healthy people across ages. The study, taken as a whole, reports: Unknown CMV status may confound age-related changes in expanded clones.

This CDR3 is built from 17 residues. Comments on this clonotype: Its antigen remains unidentified.

Sample-barcoded 5' priming and a J-beta primer mix drove a second PCR of roughly 6 to 12 cycles. Through a template-switch adaptor with 12 random nucleotides, each cDNA molecule received a tag. TCRdb re-derived calls from the 5' RACE reads in MiXCR, one entry per CDR3 protein. The table records over 1,200,000 distinct CDR3 sequences, 55% to 75% of them present only once. This chain joins TRBV21-1 and TRBJ2-7; the table gives TRBD1 as D, unverified against the DNA. TRBV21-1 is deemed a pseudogene. The specimen was blood. This sequence originates from a man between 18 and 29 years old in good health. The CDR3 protein is CASSKRNRGQGTYEQYF. Written as DNA, the CDR3 is TGTGCCAGCAGCAAGCGAAATCGGGGTCAGGGAACCTACGAGCAGTACTTC.